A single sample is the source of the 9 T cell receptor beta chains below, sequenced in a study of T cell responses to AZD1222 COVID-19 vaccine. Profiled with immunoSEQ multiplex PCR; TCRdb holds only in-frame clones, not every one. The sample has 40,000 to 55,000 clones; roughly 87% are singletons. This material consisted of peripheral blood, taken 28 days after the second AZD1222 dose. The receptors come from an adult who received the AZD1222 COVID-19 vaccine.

The CDR3 protein is CAKKGLSGTEAFF. Here the CDR3 DNA reads TGTGCCAAGAAGGGCTTGTCGGGCACTGAAGCTTTCTTT. The rearrangement links TRBV30 to TRBJ1-1; no reliable D call. Germline-derived CDR1 and CDR2 are GTSNPN and SVGIG (reference sequence). V was shortened by 8 bases and J by 4 bases, with 17 bases between the two germline ends. The CDR3 is 13 amino acids.

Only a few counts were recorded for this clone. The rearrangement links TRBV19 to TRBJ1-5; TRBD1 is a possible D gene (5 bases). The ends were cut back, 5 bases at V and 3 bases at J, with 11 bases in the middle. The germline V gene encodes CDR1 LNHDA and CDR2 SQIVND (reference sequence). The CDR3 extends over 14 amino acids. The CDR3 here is CASSEQAYNQPQHF. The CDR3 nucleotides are TGTGCCAGTAGTGAACAGGCATACAATCAGCCCCAGCATTTT.

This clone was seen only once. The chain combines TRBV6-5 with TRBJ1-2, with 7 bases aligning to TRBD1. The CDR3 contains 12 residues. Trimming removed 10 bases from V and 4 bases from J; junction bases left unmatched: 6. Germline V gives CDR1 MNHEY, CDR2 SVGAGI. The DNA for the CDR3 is TGTGCCACCGGCGGGACAGCCTATGGCTACACCTTC. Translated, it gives CATGGTAYGYTF.

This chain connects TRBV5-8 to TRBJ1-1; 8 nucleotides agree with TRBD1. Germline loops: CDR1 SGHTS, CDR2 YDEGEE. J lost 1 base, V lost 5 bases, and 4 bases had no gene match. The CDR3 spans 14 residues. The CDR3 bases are TGTGCCAGCAGGGGACAGGCAACGAACACTGAAGCTTTCTTT. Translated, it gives CASRGQATNTEAFF. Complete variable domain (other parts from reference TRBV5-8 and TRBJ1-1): EAGVTQSPTHLIKTRGQQATLRCSPISGHTSVYWYQQALGLGLQFLLWYDEGEERNRGNFPPRFSGRQFPNYSSELNVNALELEDSALYLCASRGQATNTEAFFGQGTRLTVV.

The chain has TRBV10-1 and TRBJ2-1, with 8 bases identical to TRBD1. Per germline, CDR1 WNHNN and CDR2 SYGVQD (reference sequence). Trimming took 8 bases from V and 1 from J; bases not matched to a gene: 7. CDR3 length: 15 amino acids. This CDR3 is CASGTGGSSYNEQFF. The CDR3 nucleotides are TGCGCCAGCGGTACAGGGGGATCTTCCTACAATGAGCAGTTCTTC.

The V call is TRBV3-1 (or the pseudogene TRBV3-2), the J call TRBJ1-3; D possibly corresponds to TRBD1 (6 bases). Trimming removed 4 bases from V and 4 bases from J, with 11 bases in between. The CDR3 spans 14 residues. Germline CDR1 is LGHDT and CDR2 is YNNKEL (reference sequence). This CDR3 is CASSPQGMGNTIYF. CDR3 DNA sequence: TGTGCCAGCAGCCCCCAGGGGATGGGAAACACCATATATTTT.

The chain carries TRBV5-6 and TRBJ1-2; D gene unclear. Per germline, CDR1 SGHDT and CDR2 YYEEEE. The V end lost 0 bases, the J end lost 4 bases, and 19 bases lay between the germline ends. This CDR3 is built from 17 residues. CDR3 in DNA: TGTGCCAGCAGCTTGGGTGGCGGGGTGTTTGTGGTCTATGGCTACACCTTC. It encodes CASSLGGGVFVVYGYTF.

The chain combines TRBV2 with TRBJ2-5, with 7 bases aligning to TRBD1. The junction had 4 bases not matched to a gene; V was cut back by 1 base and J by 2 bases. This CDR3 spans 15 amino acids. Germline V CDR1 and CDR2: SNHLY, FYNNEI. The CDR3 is CASSEVRGKQETQYF. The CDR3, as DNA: TGTGCCAGCAGTGAAGTCAGGGGGAAGCAAGAGACCCAGTACTTC.

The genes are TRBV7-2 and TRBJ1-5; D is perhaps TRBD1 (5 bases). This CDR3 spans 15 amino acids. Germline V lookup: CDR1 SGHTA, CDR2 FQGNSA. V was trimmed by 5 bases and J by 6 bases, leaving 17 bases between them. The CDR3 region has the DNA TGTGCCAGCAGCCAAGTCTCGGGGGAGGGTCAGCCCCAGCATTTT. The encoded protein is CASSQVSGEGQPQHF.